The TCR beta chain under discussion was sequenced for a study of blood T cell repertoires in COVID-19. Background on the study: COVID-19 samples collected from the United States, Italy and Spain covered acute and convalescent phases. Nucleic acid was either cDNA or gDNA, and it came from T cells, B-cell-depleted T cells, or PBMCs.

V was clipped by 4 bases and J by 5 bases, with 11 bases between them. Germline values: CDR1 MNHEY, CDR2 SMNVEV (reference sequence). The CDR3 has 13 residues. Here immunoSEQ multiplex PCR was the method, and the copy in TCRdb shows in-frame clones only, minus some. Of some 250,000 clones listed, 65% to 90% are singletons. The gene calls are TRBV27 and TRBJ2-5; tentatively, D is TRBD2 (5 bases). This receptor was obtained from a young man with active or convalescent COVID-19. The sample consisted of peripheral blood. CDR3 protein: CASSYSAAETQYF. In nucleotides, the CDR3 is TGTGCCAGCAGTTATAGCGCCGCGGAGACCCAGTACTTC.